This T cell receptor (beta chain) came from a study of T cells in Graves' hyperthyroidism and ophthalmopathy. Study results and caveats: Patients with ophthalmopathy were separated from those with stable hyperthyroidism by a 13 V-J model.

The definition of stable Graves' hyperthyroidism was no ophthalmopathy progression within 18 months. Hyperthyroidism was newly diagnosed in patients aged 18 to 65 (duration under 2 months). As concerns this clonotype: Its antigen is unidentified.

Amplified TCR beta CDR3 regions derived from RNA transcripts. Researchers ran a first-round RT-PCR on the TCR CDR3 using the HTBI primer set. One entry per CDR3 protein, called by TCRdb with MiXCR from the multiplex PCR reads. The sample holds some 700,000 distinct CDR3 sequences, around 15% seen once. This sequence originates from a man between 50 and 59 years old with Graves' hyperthyroidism. The sequencing input was blood.

This CDR3 reads CASSFLETDTQYF. CDR3 bases: TGCGCCAGCAGCTTTTTAGAAACAGATACGCAGTATTTT. The chain uses TRBV5-1 and TRBJ2-3; D not certain. The germline V gene encodes CDR1 SGHRS and CDR2 YFSETQ. V was trimmed by 2 bases and J by 3 bases, leaving 7 bases between them. This CDR3 is built from 13 residues.